Shown below are 31 T cell receptor beta chains from a single sample sequenced in a study of blood T cells in healthy people across ages. PCR was performed a second time for 7 to 11 cycles using a sample-barcoded 5' primer and a J-beta primer mix. MiXCR, run by TCRdb on the 5' RACE reads, gives a single entry per CDR3 protein. The sample holds roughly 1.4 million distinct CDR3 sequences, around 59% seen once. The material sequenced was blood. Receptor source: a man between 18 and 29 years old in good health.

Worth noting for this clonotype: A read error may produce the germline difference seen at one junction end. The chain is built from TRBV18 and TRBJ2-1; maybe TRBD1 (5 bases). The J call may be wrong; the DNA end is better matched by TRBJ2-7. This CDR3 spans 18 amino acids. Germline CDR1 is KGHSH and CDR2 is LQKENI. The CDR3 sequence: CASSPPRASGFFSDEQYF. The DNA of the CDR3 is TGCGCCAGCTCACCACCTCGAGCGTCAGGGTTCTTCAGCGACGAGCAGTACTTC.

This chain links TRBV3-1 with TRBJ2-3, with 7 positions matching TRBD1. V was pared by 3 bases and J by 6 bases, with 12 bases of the junction left unmatched. The CDR3 is 16 amino acids. CDR1 LGHDT and CDR2 YNNKEL come from the germline V gene (reference sequence). The CDR3 DNA follows: TGTGCCAGCAGCCAGATGACAGGGATCCGGTCCGATACGCAGTATTTT. It yields the protein CASSQMTGIRSDTQYF.

This clonotype was detected only a few times. This chain uses TRBV14 with TRBJ1-2, with D hard to call. This CDR3 has 12 residues. From germline, CDR1 is SGHDN and CDR2 FVKESK. V was shortened by 10 bases and J by 2 bases, with 11 bases between the two germline ends. This CDR3 is CATWTGNYGYTF. The CDR3 DNA reads as TGTGCCACCTGGACGGGCAACTATGGCTACACCTTC.

This chain uses TRBV28 with TRBJ2-2, with a tentative D call TRBD1 (6 bases). V lost 6 bases and J 0 bases, leaving 11 bases between the germline ends. This CDR3 region has 15 residues. Germline V gene sequence: CDR1 MDHEN, CDR2 SYDVKM. The CDR3 loop reads CASSRQATNTGELFF. The CDR3 DNA sequence: TGTGCCAGCAGCCGACAGGCCACGAACACCGGGGAGCTGTTTTTT. Full variable domain (outside the CDR3, taken from reference TRBV28 and TRBJ2-2): DVKVTQSSRYLVKRTGEKVFLECVQDMDHENMFWYRQDPGLGLRLIYFSYDVKMKEKGDIPEGYSVSREKKERFSLILESASTNQTSMYLCASSRQATNTGELFFGEGSRLTVL.

On this clonotype: One junction end does not reproduce the germline sequence, and a read error may be involved. The chain joins TRBV7-7 to TRBJ2-2; TRBD2 is a possible D gene (6 bases). Per the germline V gene, CDR1 is SSHAT and CDR2 is FNYEAQ (reference sequence). The CDR3 is made up of 18 amino acids. The CDR3 DNA is TGTGCTAGCAGCCCGGAGGGGTTGATGGGGGACAACACCGGGGAGCTGTTTTTT. Translation gives CASSPEGLMGDNTGELFF. The full variable domain, with the rest looked up from reference TRBV7-7 and TRBJ2-2, is GAGVSQSPRYKVTKRGQDVTLRCDPISSHATLYWYQQALGQGPEFLTYFNYEAQPDKSGLPSDRFSAERPEGSISTLTIQRTEQRDSAMYRCASSPEGLMGDNTGELFFGEGSRLTVL.

This clonotype has just one count. J is TRBJ2-7 and V is TRBV5-5; D remains ambiguous. The CDR3 length is 17 residues. Per germline, CDR1 SGHKS and CDR2 YYEKEE (reference sequence). V lost 3 bases and J 3 bases, leaving 22 bases between the germline ends. The CDR3 loop is CASSSDLNLAGFYEQYF. Written as DNA, the CDR3 is TGTGCCAGCAGCTCCGACCTCAACTTGGCCGGTTTCTACGAGCAGTACTTC.

The chain recombines TRBV6-2 or TRBV6-3 with TRBJ2-6; D is possibly TRBD2 (5 bases). Trimming shortened V by 6 bases and J by 0 bases, and 12 bases separated the two germline ends. CDR3 length: 16 amino acids. Germline V gene data show CDR1 as MNHEY and CDR2 as SVGEGT. This chain's CDR3 is CASSRMRVSGANVLTF. In DNA, the CDR3 is TGTGCCAGCAGCCGCATGAGGGTCTCTGGGGCCAACGTCCTGACTTTC.

V is TRBV29-1 and J is TRBJ1-1, with D unresolved. The CDR3 is 13 residues long. Germline values: CDR1 SQVTM, CDR2 ANQGSEA. The V end was cut by 7 bases, the J end by 1 base, with 13 bases between. This CDR3 reads CSARTRENTEAFF. The CDR3 DNA reads as TGCAGCGCCCGCACGCGAGAGAACACTGAAGCTTTCTTT.

The genes are TRBV4-2 and TRBJ2-5; 10 nucleotides line up with TRBD2. Trimming took 7 bases from V and 4 from J; bases not matched to a gene: 9. This CDR3 has 15 residues. From germline, CDR1 is LGHNA and CDR2 YNFKEQ. The CDR3 protein is CASTYIAGGGETQYF. In DNA form, the CDR3 reads TGTGCCAGCACTTATATAGCGGGGGGAGGAGAGACCCAGTACTTC.

This clonotype turned up a few times. The chain uses TRBV5-1 and TRBJ2-7; 7 bases match TRBD1. Losses at the gene ends were 3 bases for V and 12 bases for J; bases not matched to a gene: 6. Germline V gives CDR1 SGHRS, CDR2 YFSETQ. The CDR3 loop spans 11 amino acids. The CDR3 protein is CASSWQGDWYF. The CDR3 DNA sequence: TGCGCCAGCAGCTGGCAGGGGGATTGGTACTTC.

CDR3 residues: CASSYWQGSTNEKLFF. In nucleotides, the CDR3 is TGTGCCAGCAGTTATTGGCAGGGCTCAACTAATGAAAAACTGTTTTTT. This chain joins TRBV12-3 or TRBV12-4 and TRBJ1-4; D possibly corresponds to TRBD1 (5 bases). V gave up 4 bases and J gave up 0 bases, with 12 bases separating them. The CDR3 totals 16 residues.

The gene calls are TRBV20-1 and TRBJ2-5; D gene ambiguous. There are 11 residues in the CDR3. Per the germline V gene, CDR1 is DFQATT and CDR2 is SNEGSKA (reference sequence). The germline V and J ends were trimmed by 0 bases and 11 bases, with 10 bases remaining between them. Here the CDR3 reads CSARDPRRQYF. CDR3 DNA: TGCAGTGCTAGAGATCCGCGAAGGCAGTACTTC.

This clonotype was counted only a few times. This chain links TRBV29-1 with TRBJ1-1; the D gene is possibly TRBD1 (5 bases). V was clipped by 7 bases and J by 4 bases, with 13 bases between them. CDR3 length equals 12 residues. CDR1 is SQVTM, CDR2 ANQGSEA, per germline. Here the CDR3 reads CSGTRVTTEAFF. The CDR3 bases are TGCAGCGGCACCAGGGTTACCACTGAAGCTTTCTTT.

V is TRBV4-1 and J is TRBJ2-5, with a weak D call TRBD2 (5 bases). V was pared by 1 base and J by 1 base, with 7 bases between. This CDR3 spans 14 amino acids. Germline CDR1 and CDR2: MGHRA and YSYEKL. The CDR3 reads CASSQGEPQETQYF. CDR3 in DNA: TGCGCCAGCAGCCAAGGGGAGCCCCAAGAGACCCAGTACTTC.

The chain has TRBV30 and TRBJ1-1, with a weak D call TRBD1 (6 bases). The CDR3 extends over 13 amino acids. The V gene lost 4 bases and the J gene lost 4 bases, with 13 bases spanning the gap. Germline assignment: CDR1 GTSNPN and CDR2 SVGIG (reference sequence). CDR3 sequence: CAWIGRGGTEAFF. The CDR3 DNA is TGTGCCTGGATCGGCAGGGGCGGCACTGAAGCTTTCTTT.

The chain uses TRBV13 and TRBJ2-4; a possible D gene is TRBD1 (6 bases). The end of the DNA fits TRBJ2-7 better, so the J call may be wrong. The CDR3 length is 14 residues. Germline V CDR1 and CDR2: PRHDT, FYEKMQ (reference sequence). CDR3 loop: CASSSRGPPYEQYF. CDR3 nucleotides: TGTGCCAGCAGCTCCAGGGGCCCCCCCTACGAGCAGTACTTC.

This clonotype was detected only a few times. J is TRBJ1-2 and V is TRBV29-1, with D tentatively TRBD1 (5 bases). This CDR3 region has 12 residues. Trimming left V 5 bases short and J 5 bases short, with 12 bases between. Germline V lookup: CDR1 SQVTM, CDR2 ANQGSEA. The CDR3 loop is CSVNWGEYGYTF. Written as DNA, the CDR3 is TGCAGCGTTAACTGGGGCGAGTATGGCTACACCTTC.

J is TRBJ2-7 and V is TRBV5-6, with 11 bases identical to TRBD2. V was pared by 2 bases and J by 7 bases, with 17 bases of the junction left unmatched. This CDR3 spans 18 amino acids. Per the germline V gene, CDR1 is SGHDT and CDR2 is YYEEEE. In DNA form, the CDR3 reads TGTGCCAGCAGCTTTAGACTAGCGGGGACCCAAACCTACAATGAGCAGTACTTC. It encodes CASSFRLAGTQTYNEQYF.

The chain is built from TRBV4-1 and TRBJ1-1, with TRBD1 matching over 11 bases. The CDR3 is made up of 15 amino acids. The ends lost 3 bases at V and 11 bases at J; junction bases unmatched: 11. Germline CDR1 MGHRA, CDR2 YSYEKL. CDR3 nucleotides: TGCGCCAGCAGCCAGCAACCCGGGACAGGGGGTGAGGCTTTCTTT. The encoded protein is CASSQQPGTGGEAFF.

The V call is TRBV18, the J call TRBJ1-4; a possible D gene is TRBD1 (6 bases). Germline CDR1 is KGHSH and CDR2 is LQKENI. V was shortened by 0 bases and J by 6 bases, with 14 bases between the two germline ends. The CDR3 totals 16 residues. The CDR3 sequence is CASSPPIRGPHEKLFF. The CDR3 nucleotides are TGTGCCAGCTCACCACCAATCAGGGGCCCCCATGAAAAACTGTTTTTT.

The chain is built from TRBV28 and TRBJ2-5; 9 bases map to TRBD1. Germline CDR1 reads MDHEN; CDR2 reads SYDVKM. This CDR3 has 15 amino acids. The J segment lost 4 bases and the V segment lost 7 bases, leaving 10 bases of the junction unmatched. CDR3 protein: CASNKQGAYGETQYF. CDR3 sequence (DNA): TGTGCCAGCAATAAACAGGGGGCATACGGAGAGACCCAGTACTTC.

The chain employs TRBV4-1 and TRBJ1-2; 10 bases are a match to TRBD1. CDR1 is MGHRA, CDR2 YSYEKL, per germline. This CDR3 contains 16 residues. J gave up 0 bases and V 3 bases, and 4 bases lay outside the gene matches. The CDR3, as DNA: TGCGCCAGCAGCCATCCGGGGACAGGGGCTAACTATGGCTACACCTTC. The encoded protein is CASSHPGTGANYGYTF.

V and J are TRBV13 and TRBJ2-2, with D perhaps being TRBD1 or TRBD2 (5 bases each). The CDR3 length is 15 residues. V was trimmed by 4 bases and J by 0 bases, leaving 9 bases between them. CDR1 and CDR2 (germline): PRHDT, FYEKMQ (reference sequence). The CDR3 sequence is CASSSWGTNTGELFF. CDR3 nucleotides: TGTGCCAGCAGCTCTTGGGGGACGAACACCGGGGAGCTGTTTTTT.

V and J are TRBV29-1 and TRBJ2-2, with 7 bases matching TRBD1. Germline V gives CDR1 SQVTM, CDR2 ANQGSEA. J lost 5 bases, V lost 5 bases, and 2 bases had no gene match. This CDR3 is built from 12 residues. CDR3 coding DNA: TGCAGCGTTTCGACAGGGACCGGGGAGCTGTTTTTT. Translation gives CSVSTGTGELFF.

The J gene is TRBJ2-5, the V gene TRBV5-1, with 9 bases matching TRBD1. The assigned J gene may be wrong: the sequence end matches TRBJ2-7 better. CDR3 size: 15 residues. Germline V gene lookup returns CDR1 SGHRS and CDR2 YFSETQ. The CDR3 region has the DNA TGCGCCAGCAGCGCCCTGGGGACAGGGAGTGACGAGCAGTACTTC. Translated, it gives CASSALGTGSDEQYF.

In regard to this clonotype: One end of the junction is discordant with germline, which a read error may explain. This sequence joins TRBV27 and TRBJ2-7; D is unresolved. The J call is doubtful: the DNA matches TRBJ2-5 better. The CDR3 consists of 14 residues. CDR1 MNHEY and CDR2 SMNVEV come from the germline V gene (reference sequence). CDR3 DNA sequence: TGTACCAGCAGTGACCACTCGGATCCCGAGACCCAGTACTTC. Its translation is CTSSDHSDPETQYF.

This clonotype was picked up one time. The chain recombines TRBV12-3 or TRBV12-4 with TRBJ1-1, with D possibly matching TRBD1 (5 bases). The ends were cut back, 3 bases at V and 11 bases at J, with 16 bases in the middle. The CDR3 has 13 amino acids. CDR3 DNA sequence: TGTGCCAGCAGTTTTGTTAACACTCCAGGGGCTTTCTTT. Protein sequence: CASSFVNTPGAFF.

The chain uses TRBV20-1 and TRBJ2-5; 7 nucleotides line up with TRBD1. The last part of the DNA fits TRBJ2-7 better; the J call may be wrong. Germline V gene data show CDR1 as DFQATT and CDR2 as SNEGSKA (reference sequence). The CDR3 is 15 amino acids. CDR3 loop: CSARDPRTGNSEQYF. The CDR3 region has the DNA TGCAGTGCTAGAGATCCACGGACAGGCAATAGCGAGCAGTACTTC.

This clonotype was counted between two and nine times. This chain links TRBV21-1 with TRBJ2-6; whether TRBD1, the table's D call, matches the DNA was not checked. TRBV21-1 is a known pseudogene. The CDR3 extends over 20 amino acids. The CDR3 loop reads CASSNHPRDLSDSGANVLTF. Written as DNA, the CDR3 is TGTGCCAGCAGCAACCACCCCCGGGACCTCTCAGACTCTGGGGCCAACGTCCTGACTTTC.

This clonotype was detected a few times. The genes are TRBV10-2 and TRBJ2-7, with D perhaps matching TRBD2 (6 bases). This CDR3 has 14 residues. Deletions cut 6 bases from V and 2 bases from J, with 14 bases between. In germline, CDR1 is WSHSY, CDR2 SAAADI. The chain's CDR3 is CASRGRSQTYEQYF. The CDR3, as DNA: TGCGCCAGCAGGGGGAGGTCCCAGACCTACGAGCAGTACTTC.

V and J are TRBV3-1 and TRBJ2-1, with 12 nucleotides matching TRBD2. V trimming: 5 bases; J trimming: 10 bases; junction bases outside the gene matches: 6. The CDR3 sequence is 14 residues long. The germline V gene has CDR1 LGHDT and CDR2 YNNKEL (reference sequence). The CDR3 region is CASSFASGGGEQFF. CDR3 bases: TGTGCCAGCAGCTTCGCTAGCGGGGGGGGCGAGCAGTTCTTC.